Listed below are T cell receptor beta chains from one sample, sequenced in a study of regulatory T cells in long-lasting Graves disease. TCRdb passed the multiplex PCR reads through MiXCR, listing each CDR3 protein once. The data show fewer than 650,000 distinct CDR3 sequences, 15% to 20% seen once. The same specimen was also included in a second study, on T cells in Graves' hyperthyroidism and ophthalmopathy.

Sequenced here: peripheral blood mononuclear cells (PBMCs), sampled at new diagnosis, from a patient treated with antithyroid drugs. These receptors all come from a woman under 40 with Graves disease. Each CDR3 is given with its conserved first and last residue. A D gene is named only where the DNA matches it firmly. Size values are once, few and many counts, or a class for expanded clones, and some rows have none.

v_gene	abundance	d_gene	j_gene	CDR3nt	CDR3aa
TRBV5-6	NA	NA	TRBJ2-5	TGTGCCAGCAGCTTGTTCGGGGGGCCACAAGAGACCCAGTACTTC	CASSLFGGPQETQYF
TRBV20-1	many	TRBD2	TRBJ2-7	TGCAGTGCTACAAAGTTAGCGGGAGGGTGGGACGAGCAGTACTTC	CSATKLAGGWDEQYF
TRBV14	few	TRBD2	TRBJ2-5	TGTGCCAGCAGCCAAGAAGCGGTCACTAGCGGGGGGGAGACCCAGTACTTC	CASSQEAVTSGGETQYF
TRBV7-3	many	TRBD2	TRBJ2-3	TGTGCCAGCAGCTTAGGACTAGCGGGATCTAACACGCAGTATTTT	CASSLGLAGSNTQYF
TRBV9	many	NA	TRBJ2-5	TGTGCCAGCAGCGTAGGGACTCCGAATCAAGAGACCCAGTACTTC	CASSVGTPNQETQYF
TRBV10-3	few	TRBD1	TRBJ1-1	TGTGCCATCAGGGGGACAGGGACTGAAGCTTTCTTT	CAIRGTGTEAFF
TRBV9	NA	NA	TRBJ2-2	TGTGCCAGCAGCCCTCGACTAGAGAACGGGGAGCTGTTTTTT	CASSPRLENGELFF
TRBV28	NA	TRBD1	TRBJ1-6	TGTGCCAGCAGTTTATTTGGTACAGGGGGCAGCTCCTATAATTCACCCCTCCACTTT	CASSLFGTGGSSYNSPLHF
TRBV6-2/TRBV6-3	few	NA	TRBJ1-5	TGTGCCAGCAGTTACGGCAGGGCTGTAAATCAGCCCCAGCATTTT	CASSYGRAVNQPQHF
TRBV9	NA	TRBD2	TRBJ2-5	TGTGCCAGCAGCGCGTGGGGGGGTAAAGAGACCCAGTACTTC	CASSAWGGKETQYF
TRBV3-1	few	TRBD2	TRBJ2-1	TGTGCCAGCAGCCGGGAGGGTATTCAGTACAATGAGCAGTTCTTC	CASSREGIQYNEQFF
TRBV11-2	once	TRBD1	TRBJ1-1	TGTGCCAGCAGCTTAGGCAGGGGGAAGGGGAACACTGAAGCTTTCTTT	CASSLGRGKGNTEAFF
TRBV12-3/TRBV12-4	many	NA	TRBJ2-3	TGTGCCAGCTCCTACTTCACAGATACGCAGTATTTT	CASSYFTDTQYF
TRBV6-1	few	NA	TRBJ2-4	TGTGCCAGCAGTAAACAGGACCTAGCCAAAAACATTCAGTACTTC	CASSKQDLAKNIQYF
TRBV7-9	many	NA	TRBJ2-3	TGTGCCAGCAGCTTAGCGGGAGCAGATACGCAGTATTTT	CASSLAGADTQYF
TRBV7-2	many	NA	TRBJ2-7	TGTGCCAGCAGCCCCCCTCCGCGGGACGAGCAGTACTTC	CASSPPPRDEQYF
TRBV7-2	many	NA	TRBJ2-1	TGTGCCAGCAGCCCGAGGCAAGAGCATTATGAGCAGTTCTTC	CASSPRQEHYEQFF
TRBV6-1	many	TRBD2	TRBJ2-7	TGTGCCAGCAACCCCCCGGGCGGGAGGGGGTACGAGCAGTACTTC	CASNPPGGRGYEQYF
TRBV29-1	NA	TRBD1	TRBJ2-2	TGCAGCGCGGGACAGGGTAAAGTGGGGGAGCTGTTTTTT	CSAGQGKVGELFF
TRBV15	few	NA	TRBJ2-4	TGTGCCACCAGCAGAGATCGCGGCAGCTTGACGGGGATAGCCAAAAACATTCAGTACTTC	CATSRDRGSLTGIAKNIQYF
TRBV9	NA	TRBD2	TRBJ2-7	TGTGCCAGCAGCGCCCGGGAGGCCCTTGGAGTGAAGGAGCAGTACTTC	CASSAREALGVKEQYF
TRBV7-9	many	NA	TRBJ1-2	TGTGCCAGCAGTCCCCATGGCTATGGCTACACCTTC	CASSPHGYGYTF
TRBV20-1	NA	NA	TRBJ1-4	TGCAGTACTCCAGGCAGGGGAGAACTGTTTTTT	CSTPGRGELFF
TRBV5-1	NA	NA	TRBJ2-7	TGCGCCAGCAGCTCTGCGGGGCTGCCCTACGAGCAGTACTTC	CASSSAGLPYEQYF
TRBV28	many	NA	TRBJ1-5	TGTGCCAGCAGGTCCGGGACCTTGGATCAGCCCCAGCATTTT	CASRSGTLDQPQHF
TRBV20-1	many	TRBD2	TRBJ2-3	TGCAGTGCTAGAGTGTACGGGTTAAGCGGGATTTCCCCAGATACGCAGTATTTT	CSARVYGLSGISPDTQYF
TRBV28	many	NA	TRBJ1-4	TGTGCCAGCACTGCGGGAGGTGAAAAACTGTTTTTT	CASTAGGEKLFF
TRBV7-9	few	NA	TRBJ2-1	TGTGCCAGCAGCTTTTCCGAGGGGCAGTTCTTC	CASSFSEGQFF
TRBV25-1	NA	TRBD1	TRBJ1-4	TGTGCCAGCAGCGCTGACAGGGCAGAGGAAAAACTGTTTTTT	CASSADRAEEKLFF
TRBV5-1	many	NA	TRBJ2-7	TGCGCCAGCAGGGCGGGACACGACTACGAGCAGTACTTC	CASRAGHDYEQYF
TRBV2	many	TRBD1	TRBJ1-5	TGTGCCAGCCGAGGTCAGACAGGGTGGAATCAGCCCCAGCATTTT	CASRGQTGWNQPQHF
TRBV4-1	few	NA	TRBJ2-7	TGCGCCAGCAGCCAAGACTACGTGGCCGTGGGGGTTTACGAGCAGTACTTC	CASSQDYVAVGVYEQYF
TRBV6-2/TRBV6-3	NA	NA	TRBJ2-1	TGTGCCAGCAGCCACCCCACCGGGACCCATGATGAGCAGTTCTTC	CASSHPTGTHDEQFF
TRBV7-7	NA	NA	TRBJ2-1	TGTGCTAGCAGCCTGGGGGTTGTCGATGAGCAGTTCTTC	CASSLGVVDEQFF
TRBV6-2/TRBV6-3	NA	NA	TRBJ1-6	TGTGCCACCAGGATGGACGGAAATTCACCCCTCCACTTT	CATRMDGNSPLHF
TRBV12-3/TRBV12-4	NA	TRBD2	TRBJ2-2	TGTGCCAGCAGGGACCCGCTAGCGGGAGTCAGCGGGGAGCTGTTTTTT	CASRDPLAGVSGELFF
TRBV10-3	NA	NA	TRBJ2-6	TGTGCCATCACCCGAGACATTTCTGGGGCCAACGTCCTGACTTTC	CAITRDISGANVLTF
TRBV2	many	TRBD2	TRBJ2-1	TGTGCCAGCAGTGAATATTGGCCTAGCGGATCTAGCTCCTACAATGAGCAGTTCTTC	CASSEYWPSGSSSYNEQFF
TRBV5-1	many	NA	TRBJ2-3	TGCGCCAGCAGACCCACCCAGGCTGCAACTAGCACAGATACGCAGTATTTT	CASRPTQAATSTDTQYF
TRBV20-1	many	NA	TRBJ2-7	TGCAGTGCTAGAGGGCCCGACTTC	CSARGPDF
TRBV5-6	few	NA	TRBJ2-1	TGTGCCAGCAGCGGTCCTAATATGGACAATGAGCAGTTCTTC	CASSGPNMDNEQFF
TRBV28	medium-sized	NA	TRBJ1-2	TGTGCCAGCAGCTCTTCCCTCGACAGATCTACTAACTATGGCTACACCTTC	CASSSSLDRSTNYGYTF
TRBV4-2	NA	TRBD1	TRBJ1-1	TGTGCCAGCAGCCAAGATGGGACAGATACTGAAGCTTTCTTT	CASSQDGTDTEAFF
TRBV28	many	TRBD2	TRBJ2-7	TGTGCCAGCAGACCTATAGCGGGAGCGTACGAGCAGTACTTC	CASRPIAGAYEQYF
TRBV3-1	few	NA	TRBJ1-6	TGTGCCAGCAGCCCCGGACCCCGGTCACCCCTCCACTTT	CASSPGPRSPLHF
TRBV2	NA	TRBD1	TRBJ1-6	TGTGCCAGCAGTGGGGACAGGGAGTTTTCACCCCTCCACTTT	CASSGDREFSPLHF
TRBV9	NA	TRBD2	TRBJ2-1	TGTGCCAGCAGCGTAAGTAGCGGGAGTGGCAATGAGCAGTTCTTC	CASSVSSGSGNEQFF
TRBV18	many	TRBD1	TRBJ1-2	TGTGCCAGCTCCCAAGACAGGGCCTATGGCTACACCTTC	CASSQDRAYGYTF
TRBV28	many	NA	TRBJ2-1	TGTGCCAGCAGTCAGCTCATCCGGGGCTGGCAGCCTGAGCAGTTCTTC	CASSQLIRGWQPEQFF
TRBV7-9	NA	TRBD1	TRBJ1-1	TGTGCCAGCAGCTTAGCAAGACAGGGGGAGACTGAAGCTTTCTTT	CASSLARQGETEAFF
TRBV2	NA	NA	TRBJ2-3	TGTGCCAGCAGGGAGGACTTGGCCACAGATACGCAGTATTTT	CASREDLATDTQYF